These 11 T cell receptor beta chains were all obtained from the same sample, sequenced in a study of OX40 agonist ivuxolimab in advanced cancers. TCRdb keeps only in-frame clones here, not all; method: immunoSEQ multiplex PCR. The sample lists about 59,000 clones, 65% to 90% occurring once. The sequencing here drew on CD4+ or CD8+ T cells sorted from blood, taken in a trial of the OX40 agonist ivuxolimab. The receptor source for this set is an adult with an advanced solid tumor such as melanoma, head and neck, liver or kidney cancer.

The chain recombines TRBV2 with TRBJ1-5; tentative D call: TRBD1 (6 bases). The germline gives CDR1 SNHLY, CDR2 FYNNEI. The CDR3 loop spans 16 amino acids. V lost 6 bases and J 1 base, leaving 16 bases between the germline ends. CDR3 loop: CASRRGIDASNQPQHF. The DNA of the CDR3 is TGTGCCAGCAGGAGGGGGATAGACGCGAGCAATCAGCCCCAGCATTTT.

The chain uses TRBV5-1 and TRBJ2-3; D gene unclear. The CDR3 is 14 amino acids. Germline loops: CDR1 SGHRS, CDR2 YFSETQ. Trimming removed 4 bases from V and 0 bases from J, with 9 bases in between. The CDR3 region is CASSPTTSTDTQYF. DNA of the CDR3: TGCGCCAGCAGCCCGACAACTAGCACAGATACGCAGTATTTT.

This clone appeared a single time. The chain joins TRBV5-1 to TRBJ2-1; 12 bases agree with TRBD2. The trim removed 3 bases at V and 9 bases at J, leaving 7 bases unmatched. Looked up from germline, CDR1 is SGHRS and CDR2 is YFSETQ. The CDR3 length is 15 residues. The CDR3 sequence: CASSSRTSGNSEQFF. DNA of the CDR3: TGCGCCAGCAGCTCAAGGACTAGCGGGAATAGTGAGCAGTTCTTC.

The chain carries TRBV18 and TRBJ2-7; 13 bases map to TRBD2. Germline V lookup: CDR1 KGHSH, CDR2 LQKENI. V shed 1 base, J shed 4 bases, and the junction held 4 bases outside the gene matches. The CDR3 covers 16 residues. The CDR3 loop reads CASSPRLAGGWYEQYF. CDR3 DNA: TGTGCCAGCTCACCACGACTAGCGGGGGGTTGGTACGAGCAGTACTTC.

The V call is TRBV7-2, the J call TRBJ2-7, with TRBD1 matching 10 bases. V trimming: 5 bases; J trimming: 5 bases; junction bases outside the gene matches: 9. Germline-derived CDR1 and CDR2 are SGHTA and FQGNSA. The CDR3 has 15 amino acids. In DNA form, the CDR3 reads TGTGCCAGCAGCCCGAGACAGGGGGCTCGGCACGAGCAGTACTTC. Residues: CASSPRQGARHEQYF. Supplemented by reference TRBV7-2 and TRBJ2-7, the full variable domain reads GAGVSQSPSNKVTEKGKDVELRCDPISGHTALYWYRQSLGQGLEFLIYFQGNSAPDKSGLPSDRFSAERTGGSVSTLTIQRTQQEDSAVYLCASSPRQGARHEQYFGPGTRLTVT.

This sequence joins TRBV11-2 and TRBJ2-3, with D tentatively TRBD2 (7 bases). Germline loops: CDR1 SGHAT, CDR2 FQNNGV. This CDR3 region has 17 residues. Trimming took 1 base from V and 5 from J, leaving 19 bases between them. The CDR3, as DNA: TGTGCCAGCAGCTTAGGAACCCGGGGGGCCGGACAAGATACGCAGTATTTT. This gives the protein CASSLGTRGAGQDTQYF.

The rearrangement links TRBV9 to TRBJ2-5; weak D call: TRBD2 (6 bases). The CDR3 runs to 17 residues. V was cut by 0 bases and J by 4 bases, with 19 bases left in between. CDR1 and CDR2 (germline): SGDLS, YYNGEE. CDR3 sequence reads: CASSVGGGSRFGETQYF. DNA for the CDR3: TGTGCCAGCAGCGTAGGAGGAGGGAGCAGGTTTGGAGAGACCCAGTACTTC.

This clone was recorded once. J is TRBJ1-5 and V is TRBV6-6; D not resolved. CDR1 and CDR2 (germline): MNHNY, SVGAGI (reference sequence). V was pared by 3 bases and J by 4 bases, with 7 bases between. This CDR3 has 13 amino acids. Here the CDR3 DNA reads TGTGCCAGCAGTTATTCTATGAATCAGCCCCAGCATTTT. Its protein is CASSYSMNQPQHF.

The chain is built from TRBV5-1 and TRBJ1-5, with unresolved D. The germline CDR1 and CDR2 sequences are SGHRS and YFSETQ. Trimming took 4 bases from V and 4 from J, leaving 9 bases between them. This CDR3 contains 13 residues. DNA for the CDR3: TGCGCCAGCAGCCCTGGGCCGAATCAGCCCCAGCATTTT. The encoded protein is CASSPGPNQPQHF. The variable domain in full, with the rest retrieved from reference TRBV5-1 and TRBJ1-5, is KAGVTQTPRYLIKTRGQQVTLSCSPISGHRSVSWYQQTPGQGLQFLFEYFSETQRNKGNFPGRFSGRQFSNSRSEMNVSTLELGDSALYLCASSPGPNQPQHFGDGTRLSIL.

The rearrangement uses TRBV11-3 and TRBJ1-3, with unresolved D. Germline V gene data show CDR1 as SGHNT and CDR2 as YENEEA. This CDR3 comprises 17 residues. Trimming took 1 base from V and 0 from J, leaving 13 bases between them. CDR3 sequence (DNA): TGTGCCAGCAGCTTAGGAGGTTTTGGAGACTCTGGAAACACCATATATTTT. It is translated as CASSLGGFGDSGNTIYF.

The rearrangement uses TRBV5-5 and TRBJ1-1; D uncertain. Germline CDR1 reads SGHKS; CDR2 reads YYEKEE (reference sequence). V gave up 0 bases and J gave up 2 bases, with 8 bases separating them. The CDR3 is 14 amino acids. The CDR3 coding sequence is TGTGCCAGCAGCTTGGGACAACCAAACACTGAAGCTTTCTTT. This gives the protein CASSLGQPNTEAFF.